The next 10 T cell receptor beta chains were all read from a single sample in a study of tissue T cells after allogeneic stem cell transplantation. TCRdb's copy holds only in-frame clones and misses some; the assay was immunoSEQ multiplex PCR. The sample lists 45,000 to 50,000 clones, 73% occurring once. Sequenced input: sorted cells pooled from one or two spleens. The receptors were gathered from a pool of C57BL/6 mice in good health.

About this clone itself: Mouse gene names and germline throughout. Coverage ceases 1 residue before the CDR3 finishes, and the germline J gene fills in the end. J is TRBJ1-4 and V is TRBV5; D ambiguous. CDR1 and CDR2 from the germline V gene are LGHNA and YNLKQL (reference sequence). The CDR3 contains 16 residues. The V and J ends lost 0 bases and 0 bases respectively, with 8 bases between them. The part of the CDR3 DNA that was read is TGTGCCAGCAGCCAAGAAGGGCAAATTTCCAACGAAAGATTATTT. This sequence encodes CASSQEGQISNERLF. The full-length CDR3 reads as CASSQEGQISNERLFF.

With regard to this clone: Germline and genes: mouse. The CDR3 end is not reached by the read, which stops 1 residue before it; the germline J gene fills it in. The chain uses TRBV12-1 and TRBJ2-4; D gene unclear. Germline values: CDR1 SGHSN, CDR2 HYEKVE. The CDR3 totals 13 residues. The ends were cut back, 0 bases at V and 0 bases at J, with 3 bases in the middle. CDR3 DNA, as far as it was read: TGTGCCAGCTCTCTCGCTAGTCAAAACACCTTGTAC. Encoded protein: CASSLASQNTLY. The whole CDR3 protein reads CASSLASQNTLYF.

To note about this clone: The gene symbols are mouse symbols. Read sequence stops 1 residue before the CDR3 end, and the germline J gene provides the missing end. This chain uses TRBV19 with TRBJ2-1; 13 bases line up with TRBD2. The ends lost 1 base at V and 3 bases at J; junction bases unmatched: 1. The CDR3 extends over 16 amino acids. Germline loops: CDR1 FNHDT, CDR2 SITEND (reference sequence). This CDR3 is CASSIRDWGGYAEQFF. The CDR3 bases that were read are TGTGCCAGCAGTATAAGGGACTGGGGGGGCTATGCTGAGCAGTTC.

With regard to this clone: Genes and germline are mouse. This CDR3 is CASTPGTSYAEQFF. The DNA read from the CDR3 is TGTGCTAGCACCCCCGGGACAAGCTATGCTGAGCAGTTC. This rearrangement joins TRBV29 to TRBJ2-1; perhaps TRBD1 as D (6 bases). The read ends 1 residue before the CDR3 terminus; that terminus is restored from the germline J gene. V was cut by 7 bases and J by 3 bases, with 13 bases left in between. Germline CDR1 is MSHET and CDR2 is SYDVDS. The CDR3 runs 14 residues.

This clone has just a few counts. Gene names are mouse gene names. The read gets to within 1 residue of the CDR3 end, and the germline J gene fills in the rest. The same CDR3 also results from other DNA sequences found in this sample. The gene calls are TRBV19 and TRBJ2-7, with TRBD1 identical over 7 bases. Germline CDR1 is FNHDT and CDR2 is SITEND (reference sequence). V was clipped by 5 bases and J by 0 bases; unmatched bases: 5. The CDR3 covers 14 residues. The CDR3 is CASSRTGSSYEQYF. The CDR3 DNA, read in part, is TGTGCCAGCAGCAGGACAGGAAGCTCCTATGAACAGTAC.

About this clone: All gene names here are mouse names. The observed sequence ends 1 residue before the CDR3 terminus, with the missing tail filled in from the germline J gene. V and J are TRBV17 and TRBJ2-2; 8 bases match TRBD1. CDR1 and CDR2 from the germline V gene are MNHDT and YYDKIL. After removal of 7 bases from V and 0 bases from J, the junction contained 4 bases not matched to a gene. The CDR3 loop spans 15 amino acids. The CDR3 sequence: CASTGTGSNTGQLYF. Partial CDR3 DNA: TGTGCTAGCACCGGGACAGGATCAAACACCGGGCAGCTCTAC.

The table lists this clone with a count of one. Each gene name is a mouse one. The read ends 1 residue early relative to the CDR3; the germline J gene fills the gap. The rearrangement links TRBV13-1 to TRBJ2-3; 7 nucleotides line up with TRBD2. CDR3 size: 15 residues. From germline, CDR1 is NSHNY and CDR2 SYGAGN. V was clipped by 2 bases and J by 4 bases; unmatched bases: 7. CDR3 loop: CASSEGLGETETLYF. Partial CDR3 DNA: TGTGCCAGCAGTGAAGGGCTGGGGGAAACAGAAACGCTGTAT.

A note on this clone: All gene names here are mouse names. The read finishes 1 residue shy of the CDR3 end, and the germline J gene is used to complete it. V usage is TRBV4 and J usage is TRBJ2-3; 11 bases align to TRBD2. Losses at the gene ends were 4 bases for V and 3 bases for J; bases not matched to a gene: 3. Germline V CDR1 and CDR2: LGHDT, YNNKQL (reference sequence). The length of the CDR3 is 15 residues. The CDR3 region is CASSSRDWGAETLYF. Incomplete CDR3 DNA: TGTGCCAGCAGCTCCCGGGACTGGGGGGCAGAAACGCTGTAT.

On this clone: Gene names are the mouse ones. Read data end 1 residue before the CDR3 end; the end is taken from the germline J gene. The V call is TRBV31, the J call TRBJ2-5, with D perhaps matching TRBD2 (5 bases). CDR3 size: 14 residues. V was shortened by 2 bases and J by 0 bases, with 9 bases between the two germline ends. The germline CDR1 and CDR2 sequences are GKSSPN and SITVG. The covered CDR3 bases are TGTGCCTGGAGTTTGACTGTTAACCAAGACACCCAGTAC. This codes for CAWSLTVNQDTQY. The full-length CDR3 reads as CAWSLTVNQDTQYF.

Concerning this clone itself: The gene names given are mouse names. Coverage ceases 1 residue before the CDR3 finishes, and the germline J gene fills in the end. This chain uses TRBV19 with TRBJ2-3; D uncertain. V was cut by 5 bases and J by 0 bases, with 7 bases left in between. The CDR3 sequence is 13 residues long. Germline CDR1 and CDR2: FNHDT and SITEND (reference sequence). Here the CDR3 reads CASSTTSAETLYF. The CDR3 DNA, read in part, is TGTGCCAGCAGCACAACTAGTGCAGAAACGCTGTAT.